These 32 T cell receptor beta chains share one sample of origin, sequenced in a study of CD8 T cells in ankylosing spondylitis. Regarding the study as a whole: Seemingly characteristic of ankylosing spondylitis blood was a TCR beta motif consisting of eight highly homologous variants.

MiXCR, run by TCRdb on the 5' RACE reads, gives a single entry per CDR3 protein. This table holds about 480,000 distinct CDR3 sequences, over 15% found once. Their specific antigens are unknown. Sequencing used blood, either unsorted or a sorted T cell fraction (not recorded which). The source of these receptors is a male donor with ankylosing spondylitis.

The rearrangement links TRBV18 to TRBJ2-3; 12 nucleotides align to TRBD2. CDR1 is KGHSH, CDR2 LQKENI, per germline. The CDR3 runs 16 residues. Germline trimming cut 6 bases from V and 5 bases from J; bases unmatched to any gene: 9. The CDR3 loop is CASSLRLAGDGDTQYF. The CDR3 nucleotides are TGTGCCAGCTCTCTTCGACTAGCGGGAGATGGAGATACGCAGTATTTT.

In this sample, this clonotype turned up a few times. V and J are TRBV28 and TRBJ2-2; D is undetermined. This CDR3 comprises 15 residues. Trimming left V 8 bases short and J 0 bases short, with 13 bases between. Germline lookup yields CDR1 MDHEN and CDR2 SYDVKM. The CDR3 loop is CASPHWWSNTGELFF. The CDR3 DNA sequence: TGTGCCAGCCCCCACTGGTGGTCGAACACCGGGGAGCTGTTTTTT.

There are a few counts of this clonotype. CDR3 nucleotide sequence: TGTGCCAGCAGCCTCGGACAGGTCAATCCCCAGCATTTT. Translation: CASSLGQVNPQHF. This chain uses TRBV28 with TRBJ1-5, with TRBD1 identical over 7 bases. After removal of 6 bases from V and 10 bases from J, the junction contained 9 bases not matched to a gene. Germline CDR1 MDHEN, CDR2 SYDVKM. The CDR3 runs 13 residues. Complete variable domain (other parts from reference TRBV28 and TRBJ1-5): DVKVTQSSRYLVKRTGEKVFLECVQDMDHENMFWYRQDPGLGLRLIYFSYDVKMKEKGDIPEGYSVSREKKERFSLILESASTNQTSMYLCASSLGQVNPQHFGDGTRLSIL.

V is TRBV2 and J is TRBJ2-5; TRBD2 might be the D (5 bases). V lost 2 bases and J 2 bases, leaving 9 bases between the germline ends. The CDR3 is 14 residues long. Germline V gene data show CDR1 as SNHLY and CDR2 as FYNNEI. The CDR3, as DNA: TGTGCCAGCAGTGAATTAACGGGGCAAGAGACCCAGTACTTC. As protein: CASSELTGQETQYF.

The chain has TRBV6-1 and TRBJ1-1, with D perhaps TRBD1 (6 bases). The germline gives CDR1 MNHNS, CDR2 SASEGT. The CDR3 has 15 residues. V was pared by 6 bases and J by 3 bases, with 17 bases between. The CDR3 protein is CASSSRGAGDTEAFF. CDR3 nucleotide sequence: TGTGCCAGCAGCTCCCGGGGGGCAGGGGACACTGAAGCTTTCTTT.

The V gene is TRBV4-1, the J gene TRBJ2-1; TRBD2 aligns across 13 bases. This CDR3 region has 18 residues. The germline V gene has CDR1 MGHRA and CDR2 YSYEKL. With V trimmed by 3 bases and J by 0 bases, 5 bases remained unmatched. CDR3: CASSQGTSGVSSYNEQFF. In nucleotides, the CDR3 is TGCGCCAGCAGCCAGGGGACTAGCGGGGTTAGCTCCTACAATGAGCAGTTCTTC.

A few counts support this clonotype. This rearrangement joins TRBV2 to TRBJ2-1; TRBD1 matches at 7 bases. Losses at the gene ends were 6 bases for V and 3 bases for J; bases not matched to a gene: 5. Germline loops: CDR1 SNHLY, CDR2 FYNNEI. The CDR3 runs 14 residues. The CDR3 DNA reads TGTGCCAGCAGACGGGACAGACTCTACAATGAGCAGTTCTTC. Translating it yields CASRRDRLYNEQFF.

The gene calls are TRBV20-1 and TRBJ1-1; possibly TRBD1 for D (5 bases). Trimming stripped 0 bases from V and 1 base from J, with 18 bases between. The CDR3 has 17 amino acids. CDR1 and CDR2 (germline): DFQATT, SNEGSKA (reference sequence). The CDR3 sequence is CSARDYRSFVTNTEAFF. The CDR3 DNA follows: TGCAGTGCTAGAGATTACAGGTCCTTCGTTACGAACACTGAAGCTTTCTTT.

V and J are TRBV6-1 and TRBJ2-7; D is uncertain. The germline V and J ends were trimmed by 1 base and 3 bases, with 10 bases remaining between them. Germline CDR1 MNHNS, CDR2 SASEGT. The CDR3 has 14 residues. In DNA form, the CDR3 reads TGTGCCAGCAGTGAAGGGGTAGGGTTCTACGAGCAGTACTTC. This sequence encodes CASSEGVGFYEQYF.

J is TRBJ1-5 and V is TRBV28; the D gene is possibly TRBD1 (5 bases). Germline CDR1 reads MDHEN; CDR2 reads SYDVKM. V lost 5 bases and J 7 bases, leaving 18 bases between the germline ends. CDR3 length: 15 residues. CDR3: CASSPPTGAGQPQHF. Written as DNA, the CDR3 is TGTGCCAGCAGTCCGCCCACCGGGGCCGGGCAGCCCCAGCATTTT.

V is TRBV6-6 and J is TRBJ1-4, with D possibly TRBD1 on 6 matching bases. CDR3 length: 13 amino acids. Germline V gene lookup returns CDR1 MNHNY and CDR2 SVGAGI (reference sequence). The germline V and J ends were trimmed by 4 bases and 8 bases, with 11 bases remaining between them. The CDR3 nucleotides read TGTGCCAGCAGTTCCAGGGACATCGAAAAACTGTTTTTT. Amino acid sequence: CASSSRDIEKLFF.

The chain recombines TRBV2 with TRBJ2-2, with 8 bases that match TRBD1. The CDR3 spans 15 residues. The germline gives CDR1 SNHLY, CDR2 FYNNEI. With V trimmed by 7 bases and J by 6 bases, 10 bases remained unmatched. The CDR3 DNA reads TGTGCCAGCAAAAGTTCGGACAGGGCGTCCGGGGAGCTGTTTTTT. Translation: CASKSSDRASGELFF.

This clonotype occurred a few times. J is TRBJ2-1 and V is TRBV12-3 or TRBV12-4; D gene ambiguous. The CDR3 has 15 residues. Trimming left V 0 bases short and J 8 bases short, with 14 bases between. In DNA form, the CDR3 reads TGTGCCAGCAGTTTAGCGGGAACCCCTTGGGATGAGCAGTTCTTC. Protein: CASSLAGTPWDEQFF.

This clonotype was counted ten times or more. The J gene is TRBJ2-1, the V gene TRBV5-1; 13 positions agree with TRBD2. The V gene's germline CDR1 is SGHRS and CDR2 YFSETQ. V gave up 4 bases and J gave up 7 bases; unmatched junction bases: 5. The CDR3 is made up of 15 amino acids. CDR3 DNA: TGCGCCAGCAGCCAGGGACTAGCGGGATTGAATGAGCAGTTCTTC. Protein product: CASSQGLAGLNEQFF.

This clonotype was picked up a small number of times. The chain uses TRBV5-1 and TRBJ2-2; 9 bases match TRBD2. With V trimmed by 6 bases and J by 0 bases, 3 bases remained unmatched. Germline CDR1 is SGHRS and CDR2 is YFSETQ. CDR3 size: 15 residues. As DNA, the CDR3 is TGCGCCAGCAAAATAGCGGGGGCGAACACCGGGGAGCTGTTTTTT. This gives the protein CASKIAGANTGELFF. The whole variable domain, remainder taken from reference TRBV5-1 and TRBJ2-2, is KAGVTQTPRYLIKTRGQQVTLSCSPISGHRSVSWYQQTPGQGLQFLFEYFSETQRNKGNFPGRFSGRQFSNSRSEMNVSTLELGDSALYLCASKIAGANTGELFFGEGSRLTVL.

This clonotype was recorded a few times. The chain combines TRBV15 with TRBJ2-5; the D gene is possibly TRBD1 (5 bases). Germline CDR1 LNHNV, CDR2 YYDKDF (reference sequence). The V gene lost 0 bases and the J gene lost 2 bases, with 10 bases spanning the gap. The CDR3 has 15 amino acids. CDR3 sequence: CATSRDWTQQETQYF. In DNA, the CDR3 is TGTGCCACCAGCAGAGATTGGACACAACAAGAGACCCAGTACTTC.

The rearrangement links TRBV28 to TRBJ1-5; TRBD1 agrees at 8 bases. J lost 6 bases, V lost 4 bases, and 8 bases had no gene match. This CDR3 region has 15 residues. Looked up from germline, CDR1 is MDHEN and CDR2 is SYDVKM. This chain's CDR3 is CASSWTGRVGQPQHF. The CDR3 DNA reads TGTGCCAGCAGTTGGACAGGGAGGGTGGGTCAGCCCCAGCATTTT.

In nucleotides, the CDR3 is TGCGCCAGCAGCCAAGTGAGGGACAGGGCGACCTACGAGCAGTACTTC. Translation gives CASSQVRDRATYEQYF. This rearrangement joins TRBV4-1 to TRBJ2-7; TRBD1 agrees at 9 bases. The V and J ends lost 1 base and 2 bases, in that order; junction bases with no gene match: 6. This CDR3 is 16 amino acids long. Germline V gives CDR1 MGHRA, CDR2 YSYEKL.

Here the CDR3 DNA reads TGTGCCAGCAGTCCTCTCCGGACGGAGAACACCGGGGAGCTGTTTTTT. This gives the protein CASSPLRTENTGELFF. The J gene is TRBJ2-2, the V gene TRBV9, with D unresolved. This CDR3 is built from 16 residues. Trimming shortened V by 5 bases and J by 1 base, and 15 bases separated the two germline ends. Germline-derived CDR1 and CDR2 are SGDLS and YYNGEE.

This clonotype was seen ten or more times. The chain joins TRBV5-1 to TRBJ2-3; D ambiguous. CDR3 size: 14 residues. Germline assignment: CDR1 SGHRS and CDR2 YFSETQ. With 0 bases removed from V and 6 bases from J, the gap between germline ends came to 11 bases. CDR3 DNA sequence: TGCGCCAGCAGCTTGGTAGGCGAAAGGGATACGCAGTATTTT. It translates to CASSLVGERDTQYF.

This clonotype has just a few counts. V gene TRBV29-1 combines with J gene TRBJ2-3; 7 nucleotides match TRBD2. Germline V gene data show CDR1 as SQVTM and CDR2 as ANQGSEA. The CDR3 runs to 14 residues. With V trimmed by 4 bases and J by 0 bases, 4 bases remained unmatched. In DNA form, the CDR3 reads TGCAGCGTTGGCCTAGCGGCTAGCACAGATACGCAGTATTTT. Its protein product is CSVGLAASTDTQYF.

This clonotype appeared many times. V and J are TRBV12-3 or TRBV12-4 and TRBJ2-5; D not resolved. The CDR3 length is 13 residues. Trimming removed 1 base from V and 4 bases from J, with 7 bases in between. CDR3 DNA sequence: TGTGCCAGCAGTTTAGGGGCCGGAGAGACCCAGTACTTC. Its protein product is CASSLGAGETQYF.

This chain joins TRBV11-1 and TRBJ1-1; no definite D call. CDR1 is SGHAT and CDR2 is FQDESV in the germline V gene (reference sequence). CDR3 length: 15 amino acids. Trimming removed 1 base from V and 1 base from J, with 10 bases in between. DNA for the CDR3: TGTGCCAGCAGCTTAGACCACAGCTCGAACACTGAAGCTTTCTTT. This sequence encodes CASSLDHSSNTEAFF.

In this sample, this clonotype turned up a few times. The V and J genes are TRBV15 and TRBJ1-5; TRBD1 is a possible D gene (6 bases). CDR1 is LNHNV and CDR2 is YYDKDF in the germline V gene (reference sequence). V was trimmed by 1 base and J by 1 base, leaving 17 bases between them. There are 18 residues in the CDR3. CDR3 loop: CATSRAGTPSRSNQPQHF. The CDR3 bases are TGTGCCACCAGCAGAGCCGGGACACCTTCCCGAAGCAATCAGCCCCAGCATTTT.

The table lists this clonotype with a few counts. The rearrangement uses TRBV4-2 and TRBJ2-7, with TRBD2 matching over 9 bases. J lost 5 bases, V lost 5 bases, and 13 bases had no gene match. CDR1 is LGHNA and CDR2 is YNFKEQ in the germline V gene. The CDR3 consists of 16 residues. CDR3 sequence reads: CASSTRGPSGTHEQYF. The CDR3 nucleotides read TGTGCCAGCAGCACTCGCGGTCCTAGCGGGACCCACGAGCAGTACTTC.

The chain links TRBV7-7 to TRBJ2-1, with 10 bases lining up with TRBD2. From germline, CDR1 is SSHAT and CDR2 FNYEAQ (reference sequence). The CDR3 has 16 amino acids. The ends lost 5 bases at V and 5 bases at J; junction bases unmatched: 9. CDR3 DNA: TGTGCCAGCAGCCGGACACCCACTAGCGGGAACAATGAGCAGTTCTTC. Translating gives CASSRTPTSGNNEQFF.

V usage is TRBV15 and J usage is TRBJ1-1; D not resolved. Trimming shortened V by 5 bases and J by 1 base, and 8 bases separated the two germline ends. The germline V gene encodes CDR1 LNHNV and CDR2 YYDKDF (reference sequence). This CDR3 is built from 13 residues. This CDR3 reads CATSQSWNTEAFF. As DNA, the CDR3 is TGTGCCACCAGCCAGAGCTGGAACACTGAAGCTTTCTTT.

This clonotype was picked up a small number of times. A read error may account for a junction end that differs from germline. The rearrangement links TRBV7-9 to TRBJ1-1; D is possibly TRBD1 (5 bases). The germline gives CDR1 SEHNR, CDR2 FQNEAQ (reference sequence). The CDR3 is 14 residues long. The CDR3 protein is CASSLQGIDTEVFF. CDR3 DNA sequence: TGTGCCAGCAGCTTACAGGGTATTGACACTGAAGTTTTCTTT. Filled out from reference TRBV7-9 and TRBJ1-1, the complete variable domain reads DTGVSQNPRHKITKRGQNVTFRCDPISEHNRLYWYRQTLGQGPEFLTYFQNEAQLEKSRLLSDRFSAERPKGSFSTLEIQRTEQGDSAMYLCASSLQGIDTEVFFGQGTRLTVV.

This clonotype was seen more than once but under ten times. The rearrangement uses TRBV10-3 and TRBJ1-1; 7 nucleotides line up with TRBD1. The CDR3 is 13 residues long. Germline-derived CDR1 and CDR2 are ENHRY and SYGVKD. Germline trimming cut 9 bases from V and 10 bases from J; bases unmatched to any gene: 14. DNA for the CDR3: TGTGCCATAAGACAGGGAGGCACGGCAGCAGCTTTCTTT. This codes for CAIRQGGTAAAFF.

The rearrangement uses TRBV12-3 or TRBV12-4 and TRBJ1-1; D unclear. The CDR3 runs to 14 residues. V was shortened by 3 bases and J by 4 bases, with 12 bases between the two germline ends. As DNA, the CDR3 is TGTGCCAGCAGTTTGAGTCATTCGGGCACTGAAGCTTTCTTT. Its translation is CASSLSHSGTEAFF.

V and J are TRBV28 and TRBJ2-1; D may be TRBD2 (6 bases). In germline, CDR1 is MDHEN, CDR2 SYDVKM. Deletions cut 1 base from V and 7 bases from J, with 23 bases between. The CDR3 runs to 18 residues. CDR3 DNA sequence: TGTGCCAGCAGTTTATACGACCGGGAGTGGTTCCTCCCGAATGAGCAGTTCTTC. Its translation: CASSLYDREWFLPNEQFF.

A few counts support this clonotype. The CDR3 DNA follows: TGCGCCAGCAGCCAGGACGGGACAGGGTCGAAGACCCAGTACTTC. It codes for CASSQDGTGSKTQYF. J is TRBJ2-5 and V is TRBV5-1; 9 bases map to TRBD1. The CDR3 runs 15 residues. Losses at the gene ends were 4 bases for V and 6 bases for J; bases not matched to a gene: 10. The germline V gene has CDR1 SGHRS and CDR2 YFSETQ. Drawing the rest from reference TRBV5-1 and TRBJ2-5, the complete variable domain is KAGVTQTPRYLIKTRGQQVTLSCSPISGHRSVSWYQQTPGQGLQFLFEYFSETQRNKGNFPGRFSGRQFSNSRSEMNVSTLELGDSALYLCASSQDGTGSKTQYFGPGTRLLVL.